These 4 T cell receptor beta chains came from one sample sequenced in a study of early stage breast cancer tumors. Assay: immunoSEQ multiplex PCR; the TCRdb copy retains only in-frame clones and omits some. The profile covers 50,000 to 75,000 clones, with about 83% appearing a single time and about 3.4% taken by the ten largest. Sequencing was performed on blood. The receptors were gathered from a person aged 25 to 40 with breast cancer.

This clone was recorded once. The chain recombines TRBV27 with TRBJ2-7; either TRBD1 or TRBD2 may supply D (5 bases each). The germline V gene has CDR1 MNHEY and CDR2 SMNVEV (reference sequence). The V end lost 6 bases, the J end lost 2 bases, and 17 bases lay between the germline ends. The CDR3 has 15 residues. CDR3 residues: CASSRLGTGTYEQYF. In nucleotides, the CDR3 is TGTGCCAGCAGCCGTTTAGGGACGGGAACCTACGAGCAGTACTTC.

The rearrangement links TRBV4-1 to TRBJ2-1; a weak D match, TRBD2 (5 bases). The germline CDR1 and CDR2 sequences are MGHRA and YSYEKL. There are 16 residues in the CDR3. Trimming shortened V by 4 bases and J by 0 bases, and 13 bases separated the two germline ends. In DNA form, the CDR3 reads TGCGCCAGCAGCCGAATTAGCGTCAGCTCCTACAATGAGCAGTTCTTC. Its protein is CASSRISVSSYNEQFF.

This clone appeared a single time. J is TRBJ1-1 and V is TRBV7-2, with D perhaps matching TRBD1 (5 bases). V was clipped by 5 bases and J by 3 bases, with 10 bases between them. This CDR3 contains 13 residues. Germline loops: CDR1 SGHTA, CDR2 FQGNSA. This CDR3 reads CASSRQLDTEAFF. CDR3 nucleotides: TGTGCCAGCAGCCGACAGTTGGACACTGAAGCTTTCTTT.

The chain joins TRBV11-3 to TRBJ2-7, with D maybe TRBD2 (5 bases). Trimming removed 2 bases at V and 2 bases at J, with 16 bases between. The CDR3 covers 16 residues. CDR1 is SGHNT and CDR2 is YENEEA in the germline V gene. This CDR3 reads CASSLCWLLVPYEQYF. The CDR3 region has the DNA TGTGCCAGCAGCTTATGCTGGTTACTAGTTCCCTACGAGCAGTACTTC.